Listed here are 32 T cell receptor beta chains from one sample, sequenced in a study of neurological immune-mediated disorders. TCRdb re-analysed the 5' RACE reads in MiXCR, keeping a single row per CDR3 protein. Of 55,000 to 70,000 distinct CDR3 sequences in the sample, 2.5% to 4% were seen once. Specimen: PBMCs. The receptors derive from a woman aged 50 to 60 with multiple sclerosis.

In this sample, this clonotype turned up many times. The chain is built from TRBV5-1 and TRBJ2-1, with 8 bases that match TRBD2. Germline V gene lookup returns CDR1 SGHRS and CDR2 YFSETQ. This CDR3 is 17 amino acids long. With V trimmed by 0 bases and J by 3 bases, 8 bases remained unmatched. This CDR3 reads CASSLVGAGGIYNEQFF. In DNA form, the CDR3 reads TGCGCCAGCAGCTTGGTCGGCGCGGGGGGCATCTACAATGAGCAGTTCTTC.

The sample holds many counts of this clonotype. The chain combines TRBV20-1 with TRBJ2-1, with D possibly called TRBD1 or TRBD2 (5 bases each). CDR3 size: 13 residues. CDR1 is DFQATT, CDR2 SNEGSKA, per germline (reference sequence). V lost 6 bases and J lost 3, with 12 bases in between. The DNA of the CDR3 is TGCAGTGCGATGGGACGGGTCTACAATGAGCAGTTCTTC. It yields the protein CSAMGRVYNEQFF.

This clonotype has a count of ten or more. The chain recombines TRBV18 with TRBJ2-1; D is tentatively TRBD1 or TRBD2 (5 bases each). This CDR3 contains 14 residues. CDR1 and CDR2 (germline): KGHSH, LQKENI. The germline V and J ends were trimmed by 3 bases and 4 bases, with 10 bases remaining between them. The CDR3 DNA reads as TGTGCCAGCTCACCCGGGACGGAATACAATGAGCAGTTCTTC. Its protein is CASSPGTEYNEQFF.

This clonotype was detected ten times or more. V usage is TRBV10-3 and J usage is TRBJ2-5; TRBD1 is a possible D gene (5 bases). The V end was cut by 3 bases, the J end by 5 bases, with 10 bases between. The CDR3 is made up of 13 amino acids. CDR1 is ENHRY, CDR2 SYGVKD, per germline. The CDR3 region has the DNA TGTGCCATCAGTGACAGGGTTGGGGAGACCCAGTACTTC. It is translated as CAISDRVGETQYF.

This clonotype was seen repeatedly, ten times or more. CDR3 protein: CASSYLAAQETQYF. In DNA form, the CDR3 reads TGTGCCAGCAGCTACCTAGCGGCCCAAGAGACCCAGTACTTC. The chain couples TRBV7-6 to TRBJ2-5; 7 nucleotides line up with TRBD2. With V trimmed by 4 bases and J by 1 base, 3 bases remained unmatched. From germline, CDR1 is SGHVS and CDR2 FNYEAQ. The CDR3 totals 14 residues.

In its sample, this clonotype was seen many times. This sequence joins TRBV6-5 and TRBJ2-3; TRBD1 might be the D (6 bases). CDR1 is MNHEY and CDR2 is SVGAGI in the germline V gene. This CDR3 is 12 amino acids long. V was clipped by 6 bases and J by 8 bases, with 12 bases between them. Here the CDR3 DNA reads TGTGCCAGCAGCAACCAGGGGCGTACGCAGTATTTT. Translated: CASSNQGRTQYF.

At least ten counts were recorded for this clonotype. The genes are TRBV6-5 and TRBJ1-1; 11 bases are shared with TRBD1. Germline loops: CDR1 MNHEY, CDR2 SVGAGI. The CDR3 runs 17 residues. V lost 6 bases, J lost 0 bases, and 9 bases stayed unmatched. This chain's CDR3 is CASRPGQGAPMNTEAFF. The DNA of the CDR3 is TGTGCCAGCAGACCCGGACAGGGGGCCCCCATGAACACTGAAGCTTTCTTT.

In this sample, this clonotype turned up many times. The chain carries TRBV6-5 and TRBJ1-6, with D hard to call. The ends were cut back, 0 bases at V and 7 bases at J, with 19 bases in the middle. There are 18 residues in the CDR3. Germline values: CDR1 MNHEY, CDR2 SVGAGI. Here the CDR3 DNA reads TGTGCCAGCAGTTACTCGGGCGGCAGGCTCGGAGGGAATTCACCCCTCCACTTT. Translation: CASSYSGGRLGGNSPLHF.

A note on this clonotype: Possible read error: a much larger clone is one base away. V usage is TRBV6-2 or TRBV6-3 and J usage is TRBJ2-7; 9 bases fit TRBD1. Germline CDR1 and CDR2: MNHEY and SVGEGT. CDR3 length: 14 amino acids. J gave up 5 bases and V 8 bases, and 10 bases lay outside the gene matches. CDR3 DNA: TGTGCCAGCCGGTGGGACAGGGCCGGAAACGAGCAGTACTTC. It translates to CASRWDRAGNEQYF.

This clonotype was seen repeatedly, ten times or more. The CDR3 spells CASSPGQGAKLGEAFF. DNA of the CDR3: TGTGCCAGCTCACCCGGGCAGGGGGCCAAGCTGGGGGAAGCTTTCTTT. The chain uses TRBV18 and TRBJ1-1, with 8 positions matching TRBD1. This CDR3 has 16 amino acids. CDR1 and CDR2 (germline): KGHSH, LQKENI. With 3 bases clipped from V and 8 bases from J, the junction kept 14 bases outside the gene matches.

This clonotype was seen many times. The V gene is TRBV20-1, the J gene TRBJ1-1; perhaps TRBD1 as D (5 bases). Trimming pared 6 bases from V and 4 bases from J, leaving 18 bases between. The CDR3 is made up of 14 amino acids. Germline CDR1 and CDR2: DFQATT and SNEGSKA (reference sequence). CDR3 DNA sequence: TGCAGTGCGCTAAGTCTGCAGGGATTCACTGAAGCTTTCTTT. Protein sequence: CSALSLQGFTEAFF.

The chain carries TRBV24-1 and TRBJ2-1; tentatively, D is TRBD1 or TRBD2 (6 bases each). This CDR3 contains 16 residues. V was pared by 0 bases and J by 1 base, with 9 bases between. The germline CDR1 and CDR2 sequences are KGHDR and SFDVKD. The CDR3 loop reads CATSDLQGGSYNEQFF. The CDR3 nucleotides read TGTGCCACCAGTGATTTGCAAGGGGGGTCCTACAATGAGCAGTTCTTC.

This clonotype was counted many times. The V and J genes are TRBV10-3 and TRBJ2-5, with 9 bases matching TRBD1. J lost 3 bases, V lost 0 bases, and 8 bases had no gene match. This CDR3 spans 17 amino acids. The germline CDR1 and CDR2 sequences are ENHRY and SYGVKD. CDR3 sequence (DNA): TGTGCCATCAGTGAGTCGAAAGGGACAGGGCCGAAAGAGACCCAGTACTTC. Protein sequence: CAISESKGTGPKETQYF.

This clonotype was found many times. The CDR3 region is CASSSLDRGHSYEQYF. Here the CDR3 DNA reads TGTGCCAGCAGTTCTCTCGACAGGGGGCACTCCTACGAGCAGTACTTC. The chain recombines TRBV28 with TRBJ2-7, with 10 nucleotides matching TRBD1. CDR3 size: 16 residues. The V segment lost 4 bases and the J segment 0 bases; nucleotides outside the gene matches: 6. Per germline, CDR1 MDHEN and CDR2 SYDVKM.

This clonotype was found many times. V gene TRBV9 combines with J gene TRBJ1-2; D is ambiguous. The germline V and J ends were trimmed by 4 bases and 3 bases, with 10 bases remaining between them. This CDR3 comprises 13 residues. Per the germline V gene, CDR1 is SGDLS and CDR2 is YYNGEE. The CDR3 DNA sequence: TGTGCCAGCAGCCCGGACGGATACTATGGCTACACCTTC. This sequence encodes CASSPDGYYGYTF.

This clonotype was seen ten or more times. The J gene is TRBJ2-2, the V gene TRBV7-2; D might be TRBD2 (5 bases). CDR1 and CDR2 from the germline V gene are SGHTA and FQGNSA. CDR3 length equals 13 residues. The V end was cut by 8 bases, the J end by 2 bases, with 9 bases between. CDR3 DNA sequence: TGTGCCAGCTCAGACTACAACACCGGGGAGCTGTTTTTT. Translating it yields CASSDYNTGELFF.

This clonotype occurred many times. The rearrangement uses TRBV6-2 or TRBV6-3 and TRBJ2-3; D is undetermined. V was shortened by 6 bases and J by 10 bases, with 23 bases between the two germline ends. The CDR3 is 15 residues long. The germline V gene has CDR1 MNHEY and CDR2 SVGEGT. The CDR3, as DNA: TGTGCCAGCAGCCCCGATCTAGTGACGCTGGCTTCGCAGTATTTT. This gives the protein CASSPDLVTLASQYF.

This clonotype appeared many times. The chain recombines TRBV5-1 with TRBJ2-3, with 7 bases that match TRBD2. The V gene end was trimmed by 4 bases and the J gene end by 1 base; junction bases not matched to a gene: 3. Germline V gives CDR1 SGHRS, CDR2 YFSETQ. The CDR3 is 14 amino acids. The CDR3 loop reads CASSPTSRTDTQYF. The CDR3 nucleotides are TGCGCCAGCAGCCCGACTAGCCGCACAGATACGCAGTATTTT.

This clonotype was picked up many times. The chain recombines TRBV7-2 with TRBJ2-5, with D possibly being TRBD2 (6 bases). V lost 1 base and J 3 bases, leaving 15 bases between the germline ends. CDR1 is SGHTA, CDR2 FQGNSA, per germline. The CDR3 consists of 16 residues. The DNA of the CDR3 is TGTGCCAGCAGCTTAGATGGGAGCGGGTCTAAAGAGACCCAGTACTTC. This sequence encodes CASSLDGSGSKETQYF.

This clonotype was seen ten or more times. The CDR3 reads CSARDGPGENTEAFF. The CDR3 nucleotides are TGCAGTGCTAGAGATGGGCCAGGGGAGAACACTGAAGCTTTCTTT. The chain links TRBV20-1 to TRBJ1-1, with D perhaps TRBD1 (6 bases). CDR1 and CDR2 from the germline V gene are DFQATT and SNEGSKA (reference sequence). Trimming stripped 0 bases from V and 1 base from J, with 12 bases between. This CDR3 is 15 amino acids long.

Many counts were recorded for this clonotype. The V call is TRBV7-9, the J call TRBJ2-7; a weak D match, TRBD2 (7 bases). The CDR3 has 14 residues. V was clipped by 7 bases and J by 2 bases, with 15 bases between them. The germline gives CDR1 SEHNR, CDR2 FQNEAQ (reference sequence). The CDR3 region has the DNA TGTGCCAGCAATAAGGGGGGGTCAACCTACGAGCAGTACTTC. It specifies CASNKGGSTYEQYF. The variable domain in full, completed from reference TRBV7-9 and TRBJ2-7, reads DTGVSQNPRHKITKRGQNVTFRCDPISEHNRLYWYRQTLGQGPEFLTYFQNEAQLEKSRLLSDRFSAERPKGSFSTLEIQRTEQGDSAMYLCASNKGGSTYEQYFGPGTRLTVT.

This clonotype has at least ten counts. The chain's CDR3 is CASSLQAGGLDTQYF. Written as DNA, the CDR3 is TGTGCCAGCAGTTTACAAGCGGGGGGGCTCGATACGCAGTATTTT. The chain carries TRBV12-3 or TRBV12-4 and TRBJ2-3; 10 positions match TRBD2. The CDR3 totals 15 residues. J gave up 6 bases and V 2 bases, and 5 bases lay outside the gene matches.

The chain has TRBV4-2 and TRBJ2-7, with a possible D match to TRBD2 (6 bases). Germline CDR1 reads LGHNA; CDR2 reads YNFKEQ. V was cut by 0 bases and J by 1 base, with 13 bases left in between. The CDR3 length is 16 residues. The CDR3 loop is CASSQDIGSGSYEQYF. As DNA, the CDR3 is TGTGCCAGCAGCCAAGATATAGGTAGCGGATCCTACGAGCAGTACTTC.

This clonotype was recorded at least ten times. The V and J genes are TRBV10-3 and TRBJ2-3; D unclear. This CDR3 contains 13 residues. The germline V gene has CDR1 ENHRY and CDR2 SYGVKD. The V end lost 8 bases, the J end lost 4 bases, and 13 bases lay between the germline ends. The CDR3 here is CAIGRPVSDTQYF. The DNA of the CDR3 is TGTGCCATCGGAAGACCGGTTTCAGATACGCAGTATTTT.

A remark on this clonotype: A much larger clone is a single base away; this may be a read error. The chain uses TRBV28 and TRBJ1-1; perhaps TRBD1 as D (6 bases). Trimming cost V 8 bases and J 14 bases, with 33 bases left between them. This CDR3 spans 16 amino acids. CDR1 and CDR2 from the germline V gene are MDHEN and SYDVKM. The chain's CDR3 is CASDPIGQRKGDFTFF. In DNA, the CDR3 is TGTGCCAGCGATCCAATCGGACAGAGGAAAGGGGATTTCACATTCTTT.

This clonotype was detected many times. The rearrangement links TRBV7-9 to TRBJ2-3, with 12 bases identical to TRBD2. The CDR3 extends over 14 amino acids. With V trimmed by 7 bases and J by 6 bases, 5 bases remained unmatched. Per the germline V gene, CDR1 is SEHNR and CDR2 is FQNEAQ (reference sequence). CDR3 region: CASIRLAGVDTQYF. The CDR3, as DNA: TGTGCCAGCATACGACTAGCGGGAGTTGATACGCAGTATTTT.

This clonotype was counted many times. This chain links TRBV20-1 with TRBJ2-7, with D perhaps being TRBD1 or TRBD2 (5 bases each). This CDR3 has 11 amino acids. The germline V and J ends were trimmed by 7 bases and 4 bases, with 11 bases remaining between them. CDR1 is DFQATT, CDR2 SNEGSKA, per germline (reference sequence). The CDR3 is CSGLKGYEQYF. The DNA for the CDR3 is TGCAGTGGACTAAAGGGGTACGAGCAGTACTTC.

This clonotype was detected many times. This chain connects TRBV12-3 or TRBV12-4 to TRBJ1-2; possibly TRBD1 for D (5 bases). CDR3 length: 13 amino acids. V lost 2 bases to trimming and J lost 5 bases, with 9 bases between them. CDR3 amino acids: CASSLSGRYGYTF. CDR3 sequence (DNA): TGTGCCAGCAGTTTATCAGGGCGGTATGGCTACACCTTC.

This clonotype appeared a few times. The V and J genes are TRBV28 and TRBJ2-2; 7 nucleotides match TRBD1. J was trimmed by 5 bases and V by 7 bases; bases with no gene match: 7. The germline CDR1 and CDR2 sequences are MDHEN and SYDVKM. This CDR3 has 14 residues. This CDR3 is CASKRQGETGELFF. In nucleotides, the CDR3 is TGTGCCAGCAAGCGACAGGGCGAGACCGGGGAGCTGTTTTTT. The variable domain in full, with the rest retrieved from reference TRBV28 and TRBJ2-2, is DVKVTQSSRYLVKRTGEKVFLECVQDMDHENMFWYRQDPGLGLRLIYFSYDVKMKEKGDIPEGYSVSREKKERFSLILESASTNQTSMYLCASKRQGETGELFFGEGSRLTVL.

This chain uses TRBV4-2 with TRBJ2-3; the match to TRBD2 covers 7 bases. The CDR3 extends over 15 amino acids. Germline V gene lookup returns CDR1 LGHNA and CDR2 YNFKEQ. Losses at the gene ends were 3 bases for V and 6 bases for J; bases not matched to a gene: 9. CDR3 nucleotides: TGTGCCAGCAGCCACAGGCGGGGGAGTTCGGATACGCAGTATTTT. Encoded protein: CASSHRRGSSDTQYF.

This clonotype showed up many times. V and J are TRBV20-1 and TRBJ2-7; a possible D gene is TRBD1 (7 bases). In germline, CDR1 is DFQATT, CDR2 SNEGSKA (reference sequence). The CDR3 consists of 12 residues. Trimming stripped 4 bases from V and 4 bases from J, with 11 bases between. DNA of the CDR3: TGCAGTGCTACAGGGGGGACGTACGAGCAGTACTTC. This gives the protein CSATGGTYEQYF.

Many counts were recorded for this clonotype. The V and J genes are TRBV5-1 and TRBJ2-2; a weak D match, TRBD1 (5 bases). The CDR3 totals 15 residues. V was trimmed by 2 bases and J by 4 bases, leaving 12 bases between them. The V gene's germline CDR1 is SGHRS and CDR2 YFSETQ. The CDR3 protein is CASSLDSPGTGELFF. The CDR3, as DNA: TGCGCCAGCAGCTTAGACAGCCCGGGCACCGGGGAGCTGTTTTTT.